Listed here are 21 T cell receptor beta chains from one sample, sequenced in a study of identical twins. TCRdb re-called the 5' RACE reads through MiXCR, storing one row per CDR3 protein. The sample yields 250,000 to 300,000 distinct CDR3 sequences, roughly 10% seen once. These data also featured in a second study, about yellow fever vaccine responses in identical twins.

Material: CD8+ T cells sorted from blood. These receptors were collected from a woman aged 18 to 35 in good health.

This clonotype has at least ten counts. This chain joins TRBV7-9 and TRBJ2-7; 7 bases line up with TRBD1. Looked up from germline, CDR1 is SEHNR and CDR2 is FQNEAQ (reference sequence). Losses at the gene ends were 5 bases for V and 3 bases for J; bases not matched to a gene: 10. The CDR3 spans 15 residues. The CDR3 is CASSIGQAIIYEQYF. The CDR3, as DNA: TGTGCCAGCAGCATTGGACAGGCCATCATCTACGAGCAGTACTTC.

The table lists this clonotype with many counts. The rearrangement links TRBV4-3 to TRBJ2-7; possible D gene TRBD1, 5 bases. CDR1 and CDR2 (germline): LGHNA, YSLEER. The CDR3 sequence is 14 residues long. V was shortened by 3 bases and J by 1 base, with 10 bases between the two germline ends. The CDR3 loop reads CASSQNRLSYEQYF. CDR3 nucleotide sequence: TGCGCCAGCAGCCAGAACAGGCTGTCCTACGAGCAGTACTTC.

This clonotype was counted many times. The CDR3 region has the DNA TGTGCCAGCAGTGACGGGAGCTCCTACGAGCAGTACTTC. Amino acid sequence: CASSDGSSYEQYF. The chain recombines TRBV6-1 with TRBJ2-7; D is possibly TRBD2 (6 bases). Germline V lookup: CDR1 MNHNS, CDR2 SASEGT. There are 13 residues in the CDR3. Trimming stripped 3 bases from V and 0 bases from J, with 6 bases between.

The chain employs TRBV6-5 and TRBJ2-1; unclear D gene. Trimming removed 4 bases at V and 5 bases at J, with 12 bases between. Germline CDR1 reads MNHEY; CDR2 reads SVGAGI. The CDR3 loop spans 14 amino acids. The CDR3 reads CASSSQMADNEQFF. CDR3 bases: TGTGCCAGCAGTTCCCAAATGGCCGACAATGAGCAGTTCTTC.

This clonotype appeared many times. The chain uses TRBV12-5 and TRBJ2-1, with TRBD1 identical over 8 bases. CDR1 LGHNT and CDR2 FRNRAP come from the germline V gene. The CDR3 runs to 14 residues. J lost 4 bases, V lost 6 bases, and 5 bases had no gene match. CDR3 in DNA: TGTGCTAGTGGAACCGGGACAGGATACAATGAGCAGTTCTTC. It codes for CASGTGTGYNEQFF.

In its sample, this clonotype was seen a few times. The gene calls are TRBV5-1 and TRBJ2-4; D perhaps matches TRBD1 (6 bases). This CDR3 region has 14 residues. The germline gives CDR1 SGHRS, CDR2 YFSETQ. V dropped 2 bases and J dropped 6 bases, with 12 bases sitting between them. Written as DNA, the CDR3 is TGCGCCAGCAGCTTTTCAGGGGCGGGAAACATTCAGTACTTC. Translating gives CASSFSGAGNIQYF.

This clonotype was observed a handful of times. The chain is built from TRBV4-3 and TRBJ2-7; TRBD2 is a possible D gene (6 bases). Per germline, CDR1 LGHNA and CDR2 YSLEER. Deletions cut 4 bases from V and 3 bases from J, with 10 bases between. This CDR3 contains 13 residues. In DNA form, the CDR3 reads TGCGCCAGCAGCCGCTCAGCGGGCTACGAGCAGTACTTC. Its protein is CASSRSAGYEQYF.

V is TRBV29-1 and J is TRBJ2-1, with TRBD1 identical over 7 bases. With V trimmed by 6 bases and J by 0 bases, 8 bases remained unmatched. The CDR3 covers 15 residues. The germline gives CDR1 SQVTM, CDR2 ANQGSEA. The CDR3 region is CSVAGTASSYNEQFF. The CDR3 coding sequence is TGCAGCGTAGCCGGGACAGCCAGCTCCTACAATGAGCAGTTCTTC.

As concerns this clonotype: A much larger clone sits a single nucleotide away, making a read error possible. The gene calls are TRBV20-1 and TRBJ1-1, with D possibly being TRBD1 (6 bases). The CDR3 has 13 residues. Trimming took 0 bases from V and 1 from J, leaving 6 bases between them. Germline V gene data show CDR1 as DFQATT and CDR2 as SNEGSKA (reference sequence). The chain's CDR3 is CSAREGGNTEAFF. The CDR3 DNA reads as TGCAGTGCTAGAGAAGGGGGGAACACTGAAGCTTTCTTT.

This clonotype was counted a few times. The chain recombines TRBV11-2 with TRBJ2-7; 8 nucleotides align to TRBD2. J was trimmed by 3 bases and V by 5 bases; bases with no gene match: 3. The CDR3 runs to 13 residues. Germline V CDR1 and CDR2: SGHAT, FQNNGV. The CDR3 protein is CASSMGLGYEQYF. The CDR3 DNA reads as TGTGCCAGCAGCATGGGACTAGGCTACGAGCAGTACTTC.

This clonotype occurred once. The chain employs TRBV12-3 or TRBV12-4 and TRBJ2-4, with no clear D. V shed 11 bases and J shed 0 bases, with 23 bases lying between them. The CDR3 consists of 17 residues. CDR3 residues: CACCLEDVTLAKNIQYF. In nucleotides, the CDR3 is TGTGCCTGCTGTTTAGAGGACGTAACCTTAGCCAAAAACATTCAGTACTTC.

CDR3 in amino acids: CASSQGGAGGPTDTQYF. The CDR3 nucleotides are TGCGCCAGCAGCCAAGGAGGTGCGGGAGGGCCCACAGATACGCAGTATTTT. The chain recombines TRBV4-1 with TRBJ2-3; 9 bases are a match to TRBD2. The CDR3 has 17 residues. Germline V gene sequence: CDR1 MGHRA, CDR2 YSYEKL. With 1 base clipped from V and 2 bases from J, the junction kept 7 bases outside the gene matches.

The chain links TRBV24-1 to TRBJ1-5, with D maybe TRBD1 (6 bases). Germline values: CDR1 KGHDR, CDR2 SFDVKD. The V end was cut by 10 bases, the J end by 7 bases, with 22 bases between. CDR3 size: 15 residues. Here the CDR3 DNA reads TGTGCCACAATGATGGACAGAATCGTGATCCAGCCCCAGCATTTT. Amino acid sequence: CATMMDRIVIQPQHF.

This clonotype has a handful of counts. This sequence joins TRBV6-2 or TRBV6-3 and TRBJ2-2, with 9 nucleotides matching TRBD1. The germline CDR1 and CDR2 sequences are MNHEY and SVGEGT. Trimming removed 6 bases from V and 3 bases from J; junction bases left unmatched: 8. The CDR3 is 16 residues long. In nucleotides, the CDR3 is TGTGCCAGCAGGATCCGACAGGGGGGTTACACCGGGGAGCTGTTTTTT. Residues: CASRIRQGGYTGELFF.

This clonotype came up many times. The CDR3 spells CASSSGTENTEAFF. Written as DNA, the CDR3 is TGTGCCAGCAGCTCAGGGACAGAAAACACTGAAGCTTTCTTT. V gene TRBV7-3 combines with J gene TRBJ1-1; TRBD1 matches at 7 bases. The CDR3 covers 14 residues. Germline V CDR1 and CDR2: SGHTA, FQGTGA. V was clipped by 4 bases and J by 2 bases; unmatched bases: 4.

V gene TRBV6-5 combines with J gene TRBJ2-1; TRBD2 aligns across 9 bases. There are 17 residues in the CDR3. V lost 2 bases to trimming and J lost 5 bases; unmatched junction nucleotides: 10. The V gene's germline CDR1 is MNHEY and CDR2 SVGAGI. CDR3: CASSYLFRAGGNNEQFF. The CDR3 nucleotides are TGTGCCAGCAGTTACCTATTTCGTGCGGGGGGGAACAATGAGCAGTTCTTC.

This clonotype has just a few counts. This sequence joins TRBV28 and TRBJ2-3; TRBD2 aligns across 8 bases. This CDR3 has 17 amino acids. J lost 0 bases, V lost 8 bases, and 13 bases had no gene match. CDR1 MDHEN and CDR2 SYDVKM come from the germline V gene. This CDR3 is CASVSDGRASSTDTQYF. The CDR3 DNA follows: TGTGCCAGCGTCTCGGACGGGAGGGCCTCTAGCACAGATACGCAGTATTTT.

This clonotype was recorded a few times. The genes are TRBV4-2 and TRBJ2-2; D gene ambiguous. The CDR3 consists of 15 residues. V was trimmed by 2 bases and J by 4 bases, leaving 11 bases between them. Germline CDR1 is LGHNA and CDR2 is YNFKEQ. The CDR3 DNA sequence: TGTGCCAGCAGCCAAAGTTTTATGTCCACCGGGGAGCTGTTTTTT. Its translation: CASSQSFMSTGELFF.

This clonotype was seen more than once but under ten times. V usage is TRBV6-2 or TRBV6-3 and J usage is TRBJ2-5; weak D call: TRBD2 (6 bases). Germline assignment: CDR1 MNHEY and CDR2 SVGEGT. CDR3 length: 14 amino acids. V dropped 6 bases and J dropped 5 bases, with 16 bases sitting between them. CDR3 DNA sequence: TGTGCCAGCAGCCCAACTAGCCCGTGGGAGACCCAGTACTTC. This translates into CASSPTSPWETQYF.

This clonotype has more than one count but fewer than ten. V and J are TRBV20-1 and TRBJ1-1, with 9 bases that match TRBD1. The length of the CDR3 is 14 residues. Germline CDR1 DFQATT, CDR2 SNEGSKA (reference sequence). V lost 2 bases to trimming and J lost 1 base; unmatched junction nucleotides: 2. The CDR3 DNA reads TGCAGTGCTAGACTGGGACAGGGGAACACTGAAGCTTTCTTT. Amino acid sequence: CSARLGQGNTEAFF.

The chain couples TRBV11-2 to TRBJ2-2, with D tentatively TRBD1 (6 bases). The CDR3 spans 16 residues. The V gene's germline CDR1 is SGHAT and CDR2 FQNNGV. Deletions cut 6 bases from V and 4 bases from J, with 18 bases between. Here the CDR3 reads CASRIGGRGVTGELFF. The CDR3 DNA reads TGTGCCAGCAGGATAGGGGGTAGGGGCGTCACCGGGGAGCTGTTTTTT.